The 14 T cell receptor beta chains below were found in one sample sequenced in a study of blood T cells in healthy people across ages. Next came a second PCR, run for about 7 to 11 cycles, which used a sample-barcoded 5' primer along with a J-beta primer mix. TCRdb itself ran the 5' RACE reads through MiXCR, one entry per CDR3 protein. Among 650,000 to 1,000,000 distinct CDR3 sequences listed, around 34% were seen once. Sequencing was performed on blood. The receptors shown here come from a man aged 18 to 29 in good health.

The chain joins TRBV20-1 to TRBJ1-1, with D unclear. This CDR3 comprises 14 residues. The germline V and J ends were trimmed by 3 bases and 0 bases, with 11 bases remaining between them. The germline CDR1 and CDR2 sequences are DFQATT and SNEGSKA (reference sequence). The CDR3 is CSASAGRVNTEAFF. In DNA, the CDR3 is TGCAGTGCTAGTGCGGGGAGGGTGAACACTGAAGCTTTCTTT.

In its sample, this clonotype was seen once. The V and J genes are TRBV6-2 or TRBV6-3 and TRBJ1-6; unclear D gene. This CDR3 contains 12 residues. Trimming cost V 6 bases and J 11 bases, with 11 bases left between them. The germline CDR1 and CDR2 sequences are MNHEY and SVGEGT. The CDR3 DNA reads as TGTGCCAGCAGCCGACGCGATCCACCCCTCCACTTT. It is translated as CASSRRDPPLHF.

This clonotype was seen a handful of times. V gene TRBV11-2 combines with J gene TRBJ2-1; the D is unclear. The CDR3 runs to 14 residues. The V end was cut by 4 bases, the J end by 4 bases, with 11 bases between. CDR1 and CDR2 (germline): SGHAT, FQNNGV. For the CDR3, the DNA is TGTGCCAGCAGCTACGCGAGGAATTACAATGAGCAGTTCTTC. This encodes CASSYARNYNEQFF.

V and J are TRBV12-3 or TRBV12-4 and TRBJ1-2; D gene unclear. The CDR3 extends over 14 amino acids. Trimming took 5 bases from V and 7 from J, leaving 17 bases between them. The CDR3 here is CASSVDTASGGYTF. The CDR3 nucleotides read TGTGCCAGCAGTGTGGATACAGCGTCCGGTGGCTACACCTTC.

CDR3 in DNA: TGTGCCAGCAGTCCCCCGGGACTAGCCCCCGTTTACAATGAGCAGTTCTTC. It is translated as CASSPPGLAPVYNEQFF. This chain links TRBV27 with TRBJ2-1, with TRBD2 identical over 9 bases. The V gene's germline CDR1 is MNHEY and CDR2 SMNVEV (reference sequence). The CDR3 spans 17 residues. Losses at the gene ends were 5 bases for V and 4 bases for J; bases not matched to a gene: 12.

The chain links TRBV2 to TRBJ2-7; 7 nucleotides match TRBD2. V dropped 3 bases and J dropped 2; count of bases not matched to a gene: 1. This CDR3 has 13 amino acids. Germline CDR1 and CDR2: SNHLY and FYNNEI. The CDR3 protein is CASSDRGAYEQYF. Here the CDR3 DNA reads TGTGCCAGCAGTGATCGGGGGGCCTACGAGCAGTACTTC.

The chain links TRBV11-2 to TRBJ2-1; D might be TRBD1 or TRBD2, each matching 5 bases. The V gene's germline CDR1 is SGHAT and CDR2 FQNNGV. The V gene lost 1 base and the J gene lost 8 bases, with 18 bases spanning the gap. CDR3 size: 16 residues. This chain's CDR3 is CASSLAPGGRLDEQFF. The CDR3 DNA is TGTGCCAGCAGCTTAGCTCCTGGGGGTCGTTTGGATGAGCAGTTCTTC.

V and J are TRBV21-1 and TRBJ2-2; the D call of TRBD1 is as the table states it, not checked on the DNA. TRBV21-1 represents a pseudogene. The CDR3 has 20 amino acids. In DNA form, the CDR3 reads TGTGCCAGCAGCAAAGCTCTTAGAAAGGTCAGGGGGCGTTGGACCGGGGAGCTGTTTTTT. It specifies CASSKALRKVRGRWTGELFF.

The chain links TRBV4-2 to TRBJ2-5, with 9 bases aligning to TRBD2. The CDR3 sequence is 15 residues long. The germline CDR1 and CDR2 sequences are LGHNA and YNFKEQ. V lost 4 bases to trimming and J lost 4 bases; unmatched junction nucleotides: 7. The CDR3 sequence is CASSPDLTSGETQYF. As DNA, the CDR3 is TGTGCCAGCAGCCCCGATCTGACTAGCGGAGAGACCCAGTACTTC.

Comments on this clonotype: A read error may produce the germline difference seen at one junction end. The chain is built from TRBV12-3 or TRBV12-4 and TRBJ2-3, with D perhaps matching TRBD1 (6 bases). CDR3 length: 12 residues. DNA of the CDR3: TGTGCCAGCGGCGTGGGGGCAGATGCGCAGTATTTT. Encoded protein: CASGVGADAQYF.

The rearrangement uses TRBV19 and TRBJ1-1, with D possibly TRBD1 on 6 matching bases. The CDR3 covers 14 residues. Looked up from germline, CDR1 is LNHDA and CDR2 is SQIVND (reference sequence). The V gene lost 1 base and the J gene lost 5 bases, with 11 bases spanning the gap. CDR3 sequence reads: CASSIARGSTEAFF. DNA for the CDR3: TGTGCCAGTAGTATAGCGAGGGGGAGTACTGAAGCTTTCTTT.

The rearrangement uses TRBV28 and TRBJ2-1; D unclear. Near its end, the DNA agrees better with TRBJ2-7, so the J call may be wrong. Germline V gene sequence: CDR1 MDHEN, CDR2 SYDVKM. This CDR3 contains 16 residues. CDR3 region: CASSPHGASSYDEQYF. DNA of the CDR3: TGTGCCAGCAGCCCTCACGGTGCGAGCTCCTACGATGAGCAGTACTTC.

The chain employs TRBV20-1 and TRBJ2-1; 10 bases are shared with TRBD2. Per the germline V gene, CDR1 is DFQATT and CDR2 is SNEGSKA (reference sequence). This CDR3 spans 16 amino acids. V gave up 4 bases and J gave up 8 bases; unmatched junction bases: 14. The CDR3 region is CSAKGQRGGLGDEQFF. The DNA of the CDR3 is TGCAGTGCTAAGGGGCAGCGGGGGGGCTTAGGTGATGAGCAGTTCTTC.

The DNA of the CDR3 is TGCGCCAGCAGGTTAGCGGGGGCGTCCAATGAGCAGTTCTTC. Residues: CASRLAGASNEQFF. V gene TRBV5-1 combines with J gene TRBJ2-1; 9 bases match TRBD2. CDR3 length: 14 amino acids. V gave up 5 bases and J gave up 6 bases; unmatched junction bases: 6. CDR1 and CDR2 from the germline V gene are SGHRS and YFSETQ. The full variable domain, in which reference TRBV5-1 and TRBJ2-1 provide the parts outside the CDR3, is KAGVTQTPRYLIKTRGQQVTLSCSPISGHRSVSWYQQTPGQGLQFLFEYFSETQRNKGNFPGRFSGRQFSNSRSEMNVSTLELGDSALYLCASRLAGASNEQFFGPGTRLTVL.